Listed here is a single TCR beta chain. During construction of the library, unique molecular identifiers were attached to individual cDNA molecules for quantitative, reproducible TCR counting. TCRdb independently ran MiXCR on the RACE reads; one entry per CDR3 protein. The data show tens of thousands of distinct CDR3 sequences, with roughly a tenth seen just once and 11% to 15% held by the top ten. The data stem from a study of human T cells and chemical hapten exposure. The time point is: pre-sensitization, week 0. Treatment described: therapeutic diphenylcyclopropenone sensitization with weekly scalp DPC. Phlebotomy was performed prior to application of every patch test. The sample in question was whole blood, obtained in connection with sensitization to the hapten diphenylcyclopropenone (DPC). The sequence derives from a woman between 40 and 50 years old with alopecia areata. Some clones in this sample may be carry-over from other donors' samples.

The CDR3 DNA follows: TGCGCCAGCAGCCCGGGAGGCAGCTACGAGCAGTACTTC. Its translation: CASSPGGSYEQYF. This chain connects TRBV10-2 to TRBJ2-7; TRBD2 aligns across 7 bases. J gave up 3 bases and V 6 bases, and 5 bases lay outside the gene matches. The CDR3 is 13 amino acids. Germline V gives CDR1 WSHSY, CDR2 SAAADI.